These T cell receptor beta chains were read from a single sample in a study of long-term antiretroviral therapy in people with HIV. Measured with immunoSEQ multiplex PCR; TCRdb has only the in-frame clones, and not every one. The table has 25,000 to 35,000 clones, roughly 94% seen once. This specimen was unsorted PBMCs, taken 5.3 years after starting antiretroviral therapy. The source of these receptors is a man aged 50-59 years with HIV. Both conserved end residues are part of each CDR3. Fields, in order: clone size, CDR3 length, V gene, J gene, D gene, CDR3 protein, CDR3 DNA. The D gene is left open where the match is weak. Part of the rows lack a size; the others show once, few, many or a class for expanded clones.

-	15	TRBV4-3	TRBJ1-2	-	CASSQDRAGVGGYTF	TGCGCCAGCAGCCAAGATAGGGCAGGGGTAGGTGGCTACACCTTC
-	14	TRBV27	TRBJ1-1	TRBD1	CASRWGQLNTEAFF	TGTGCCAGCAGGTGGGGACAGCTGAACACTGAAGCTTTCTTT
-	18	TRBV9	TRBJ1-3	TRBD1	CASSVARTGPRAGNTIYF	TGTGCCAGCAGCGTAGCGAGGACAGGCCCGCGGGCTGGAAACACCATATATTTT
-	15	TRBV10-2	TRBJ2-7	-	CASSESFDDPDEQYF	TGCGCCAGCAGTGAGTCGTTTGATGACCCCGACGAGCAGTACTTC
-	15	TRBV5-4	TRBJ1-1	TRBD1	CASSLAIQGAREAFF	TGTGCCAGCAGCTTGGCTATCCAGGGGGCGCGTGAAGCTTTCTTT
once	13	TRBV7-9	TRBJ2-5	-	CASSLAGGETQYF	TGTGCCAGCAGCTTAGCGGGGGGAGAGACCCAGTACTTC
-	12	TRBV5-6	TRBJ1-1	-	CASSLGPTEAFF	TGTGCCAGCAGCTTGGGTCCTACTGAAGCTTTCTTT
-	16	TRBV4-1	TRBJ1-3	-	CASSQPGLSGGNTIYF	TGCGCCAGCAGCCAACCGGGCCTATCGGGAGGAAACACCATATATTTT
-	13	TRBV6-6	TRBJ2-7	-	CASSGDSTYEQYF	TGTGCCAGCAGTGGGGACTCCACCTACGAGCAGTACTTC
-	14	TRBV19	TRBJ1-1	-	CASSILPMNTEAFF	TGTGCCAGTAGTATTTTGCCGATGAACACTGAAGCTTTCTTT
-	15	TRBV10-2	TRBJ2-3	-	CASSEGMRATDTQYF	TGCGCCAGCAGTGAGGGGATGAGGGCCACAGATACGCAGTATTTT
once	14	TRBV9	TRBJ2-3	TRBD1	CASSTRQGGDTQYF	TGTGCCAGCAGCACGCGACAGGGTGGGGATACGCAGTATTTT
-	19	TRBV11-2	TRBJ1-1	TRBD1	CASSLGRTGYPKPNTEAFF	TGTGCCAGCAGCTTAGGTAGGACAGGGTACCCTAAACCAAACACTGAAGCTTTCTTT
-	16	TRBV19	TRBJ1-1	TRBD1	CASSSRDRAWVTEAFF	TGTGCCAGTAGTTCCCGGGACAGGGCGTGGGTCACTGAAGCTTTCTTT
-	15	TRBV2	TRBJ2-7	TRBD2	CASSLTSGGPHEQYF	TGTGCCAGCAGTTTGACTAGCGGGGGGCCCCACGAGCAGTACTTC
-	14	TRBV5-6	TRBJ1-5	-	CASSSGRHNQPQHF	TGTGCCAGCAGCTCAGGACGGCACAATCAGCCCCAGCATTTT
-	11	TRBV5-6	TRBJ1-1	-	CASSWDGEAFF	TGTGCCAGCAGCTGGGACGGTGAAGCTTTCTTT
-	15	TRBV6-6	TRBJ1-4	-	CASSYSTLPSEKLFF	TGTGCCAGCAGTTACTCTACCCTTCCCAGTGAAAAACTGTTTTTT
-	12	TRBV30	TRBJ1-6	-	CAWSVGNSPLHF	TGTGCCTGGAGTGTAGGGAATTCACCCCTCCACTTT
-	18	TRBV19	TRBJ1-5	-	CASSIWRPTSRDYQPQHF	TGTGCCAGTAGTATTTGGCGGCCGACATCAAGGGATTATCAGCCCCAGCATTTT
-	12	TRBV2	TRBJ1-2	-	CASRTANYGYTF	TGTGCCAGCAGAACAGCTAACTATGGCTACACCTTC
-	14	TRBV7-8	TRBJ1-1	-	CASSLGGRGTEAFF	TGTGCCAGCAGCTTGGGGGGGCGAGGGACTGAAGCTTTCTTT
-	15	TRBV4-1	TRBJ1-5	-	CASSLSFGGDQPQHF	TGCGCCAGCAGCCTTTCCTTTGGGGGCGATCAGCCCCAGCATTTT
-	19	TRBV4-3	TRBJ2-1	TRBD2	CASSQEGGLAGVVYNEQFF	TGCGCCAGCAGCCAAGAGGGCGGACTAGCGGGGGTCGTCTACAATGAGCAGTTCTTC
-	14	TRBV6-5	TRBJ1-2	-	CASSWDSTGYGYTF	TGTGCCAGCAGTTGGGATTCGACTGGCTATGGCTACACCTTC
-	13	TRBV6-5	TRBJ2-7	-	CASSSGATYEQYF	TGTGCCAGCAGCTCCGGGGCAACCTACGAGCAGTACTTC
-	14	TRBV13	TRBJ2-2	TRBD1	CASSETGSDGELFF	TGTGCCAGCAGCGAGACAGGGTCGGACGGGGAGCTGTTTTTT